This T cell receptor (beta chain) stems from a study of T cell responses to AZD1222 COVID-19 vaccine. Findings and limits, study-wide: Clonal diversity may have been underestimated in mostly white British donors. Nearly half of spike-specific TCRs reportedly target variant regions that are unmutated in the B.1.351 and B.1.1.7 variants. Across the whole spike, CD4 TCRs peaked at regions 160-218 and 743-854.

Note on this clone: What it recognizes is unknown.

Sequencing used immunoSEQ multiplex PCR; TCRdb keeps in-frame clones, though not all of them. This sample has about 59,000 clones; roughly nine tenths occur once, and the top ten carry roughly 6.1%. CDR3 size: 13 residues. Germline V CDR1 and CDR2: MNHEY, SMNVEV (reference sequence). Trimming stripped 7 bases from V and 6 bases from J, with 15 bases between. The chain uses TRBV27 and TRBJ2-5; D is ambiguous. This material consisted of peripheral blood, taken 28 days after the second AZD1222 dose. The clonotype originates from an adult who received the AZD1222 COVID-19 vaccine. CDR3 coding DNA: TGTGCCAGCACCAACCCCACCCACAAGACCCAGTACTTC. Amino acids: CASTNPTHKTQYF.